This TCR beta chain was obtained from a study of CD8 T cells in ankylosing spondylitis. Study-wide results and limits: Within ankylosing spondylitis blood, a TCR beta motif made up of under 10 highly homologous variants appeared to be characteristic. Disease-linked clones reportedly concentrated significantly in matched ankylosing spondylitis synovial fluid. Both synovial fluid and blood in reactive arthritis had previously been reported to carry some motif variants.

The table lists this clonotype with many counts. The antigen is not known. Library preparation for TCR beta used quantitative 5'-RACE with molecular barcodes. A single record per CDR3 protein comes from TCRdb applying MiXCR to the 5' RACE reads. There are 30,000 to 45,000 distinct CDR3 sequences in the sample; roughly an eighth occur only once, and more than 25% lies in the top ten. The sequence derives from a male donor with ankylosing spondylitis. Specimen: synovial fluid, either unsorted or a sorted T cell fraction (not recorded which).

The CDR3 loop reads CASTDGTPQFF. The CDR3 nucleotides read TGTGCCAGCACAGACGGGACCCCCCAGTTCTTC. The rearrangement links TRBV2 to TRBJ2-1; D is perhaps TRBD1 or TRBD2 (5 bases each). The CDR3 spans 11 residues. V lost 7 bases to trimming and J lost 13 bases, with 14 bases between them. Germline V gene data show CDR1 as SNHLY and CDR2 as FYNNEI.